These 9 T cell receptor beta chains share one sample of origin, sequenced in a study of CD8+CD57+ T cells in acquired aplastic anemia. Genomic DNA, the template, was used for profiling of the TCR beta VDJ and CDR3. MiXCR was run by TCRdb on the reads, yielding one entry per CDR3 protein. The repertoire holds roughly 81,000 distinct CDR3 sequences, with about half as singletons. The sequenced sample consisted of sorted CD4+, CD8+, or CD8+CD57+ T cells (not recorded which) from PBMCs. These receptors were taken from a human donor in good health, serving as a control.

This chain uses TRBV2 with TRBJ1-6; 7 positions agree with TRBD1. J was trimmed by 7 bases and V by 7 bases; bases with no gene match: 10. The CDR3 loop spans 15 amino acids. Germline CDR1 and CDR2: SNHLY and FYNNEI. The CDR3 spells CASTLMGTANSPLHF. Here the CDR3 DNA reads TGTGCCAGCACCCTTATGGGGACAGCCAATTCACCCCTCCACTTT.

V usage is TRBV4-1 and J usage is TRBJ1-3; D unresolved. The V gene's germline CDR1 is MGHRA and CDR2 YSYEKL. This CDR3 has 14 residues. V gave up 1 base and J gave up 6 bases, with 10 bases separating them. CDR3 in DNA: TGCGCCAGCAGCCAAGGTCCGGGGATAAACACCATATATTTT. Protein sequence: CASSQGPGINTIYF.

J is TRBJ1-6 and V is TRBV10-1; TRBD1 matches 8 bases. The CDR3 runs to 16 residues. Looked up from germline, CDR1 is WNHNN and CDR2 is SYGVQD (reference sequence). V trimming: 2 bases; J trimming: 6 bases; junction bases outside the gene matches: 6. The CDR3: CASSETRQGSNSPLHF. The CDR3 nucleotides read TGCGCCAGCAGTGAGACCCGACAGGGGAGTAATTCACCCCTCCACTTT.

The chain has TRBV12-3 or TRBV12-4 and TRBJ1-2, with D unresolved. Trimming took off 5 bases at V and 0 bases at J, with 16 bases between the two ends. CDR3 length: 16 residues. The CDR3 DNA sequence: TGTGCCAGCAGTCCCGGTGGGTTAAGGGCTAACTATGGCTACACCTTC. Translating gives CASSPGGLRANYGYTF.

This clonotype has ten or more counts. V gene TRBV9 combines with J gene TRBJ1-1; the D is unclear. Trimming stripped 0 bases from V and 1 base from J, with 10 bases between. Germline assignment: CDR1 SGDLS and CDR2 YYNGEE. CDR3 size: 15 residues. Here the CDR3 reads CASSVVEGPNTEAFF. The CDR3 nucleotides read TGTGCCAGCAGCGTAGTAGAGGGCCCGAACACTGAAGCTTTCTTT.

This clonotype has more than one count but fewer than ten. V is TRBV10-3 and J is TRBJ2-7; no definite D call. There are 12 residues in the CDR3. V lost 2 bases and J lost 6, with 8 bases in between. The V gene's germline CDR1 is ENHRY and CDR2 SYGVKD. CDR3 in amino acids: CAISEPPTEQYF. Here the CDR3 DNA reads TGTGCCATCAGTGAGCCACCGACCGAGCAGTACTTC.

Many counts were recorded for this clonotype. This rearrangement joins TRBV24-1 to TRBJ2-5; no clear D. This CDR3 contains 17 residues. Trimming shortened V by 1 base and J by 2 bases, and 16 bases separated the two germline ends. Germline CDR1 and CDR2: KGHDR and SFDVKD. As DNA, the CDR3 is TGTGCCACCAGTGATTTCACGAGATTGGAAGGGCAAGAGACCCAGTACTTC. Translated, it gives CATSDFTRLEGQETQYF.

This clonotype was found a few times. V gene TRBV10-3 combines with J gene TRBJ1-4, with 8 bases aligning to TRBD1. V lost 10 bases, J lost 8 bases, and 21 bases stayed unmatched. CDR1 ENHRY and CDR2 SYGVKD come from the germline V gene. The CDR3 totals 17 residues. The CDR3 reads CATTAGTGLLGGEKLFF. CDR3 DNA sequence: TGTGCCACCACCGCCGGGACAGGCTTGCTTGGGGGAGAAAAACTGTTTTTT.

In regard to this clonotype: Germline is not matched at one junction end, which may reflect a read error. The chain uses TRBV10-3 and TRBJ2-5; D ambiguous. Germline V gene sequence: CDR1 ENHRY, CDR2 SYGVKD. This CDR3 is 13 amino acids long. The CDR3 bases are TGTGCCATCAGTGAAAGGGCAGCAGAGACCCGGTACTTC. It yields the protein CAISERAAETRYF.